Each of the 11 T cell receptor beta chains below was sequenced from the same sample in a study of blood T cell repertoires in COVID-19. Produced via immunoSEQ multiplex PCR; TCRdb's table is partial and in-frame only. Found here are roughly 200,000 clones, approximately 90% of them singletons; the top ten hold around 0.5%. Sequencing used peripheral blood. The receptors stem from a man aged 45-65 years with acute or convalescent COVID-19.

The chain has TRBV25-1 and TRBJ2-2, with 7 bases that match TRBD1. CDR3 length: 17 amino acids. With V trimmed by 6 bases and J by 6 bases, 16 bases remained unmatched. The germline gives CDR1 MGHDK, CDR2 SYGVNS. Here the CDR3 DNA reads TGTGCCAGCAGCAAAGGGACAGCTTATGTTCGGGCCGGGGAGCTGTTTTTT. Residues: CASSKGTAYVRAGELFF.

The rearrangement links TRBV9 to TRBJ2-1; D perhaps matches TRBD2 (5 bases). CDR1 SGDLS and CDR2 YYNGEE come from the germline V gene. This CDR3 has 19 amino acids. The V end lost 3 bases, the J end lost 4 bases, and 26 bases lay between the germline ends. The CDR3 loop reads CASSAFSGSGLPFYNEQFF. The DNA for the CDR3 is TGTGCCAGCAGCGCGTTTTCGGGATCGGGTCTGCCTTTTTACAATGAGCAGTTCTTC.

This chain joins TRBV6-5 and TRBJ2-3; D is unclear. V was pared by 7 bases and J by 1 base, with 6 bases between. Per the germline V gene, CDR1 is MNHEY and CDR2 is SVGAGI. The CDR3 sequence is 12 residues long. The CDR3 DNA sequence: TGTGCCAGCACTCCCGGCACAGATACGCAGTATTTT. The encoded protein is CASTPGTDTQYF.

This clone was observed once. The chain carries TRBV7-2 and TRBJ1-6; D call uncertain. Germline assignment: CDR1 SGHTA and CDR2 FQGNSA. The V and J ends lost 6 bases and 8 bases respectively, with 14 bases between them. The CDR3 length is 14 residues. This CDR3 is CASSTRIRDSPLHF. Written as DNA, the CDR3 is TGTGCCAGCAGTACTAGGATTAGGGATTCACCCCTCCACTTT.

The V and J genes are TRBV6-5 and TRBJ1-3; 7 nucleotides align to TRBD1. Germline V gene data show CDR1 as MNHEY and CDR2 as SVGAGI. The CDR3 totals 15 residues. V lost 6 bases, J lost 0 bases, and 5 bases stayed unmatched. CDR3 loop: CASREDRFSGNTIYF. Here the CDR3 DNA reads TGTGCCAGCAGGGAGGACAGGTTCTCTGGAAACACCATATATTTT.

The chain has TRBV7-9 and TRBJ1-4; D gene uncertain. This CDR3 has 13 amino acids. The germline V gene has CDR1 SEHNR and CDR2 FQNEAQ (reference sequence). The V end lost 1 base, the J end lost 8 bases, and 8 bases lay between the germline ends. The CDR3 bases are TGTGCCAGCAGCTTAGAAAGCGGGGAAAAACTGTTTTTT. It encodes CASSLESGEKLFF.

The V gene is TRBV7-9, the J gene TRBJ1-1; 8 bases fit TRBD1. The germline V gene encodes CDR1 SEHNR and CDR2 FQNEAQ (reference sequence). The V segment lost 6 bases and the J segment 8 bases; nucleotides outside the gene matches: 11. The CDR3 has 14 amino acids. CDR3 DNA sequence: TGTGCCAGCAGTCTTATTCCAGGGGGCCTAGAAGCTTTCTTT. Residues: CASSLIPGGLEAFF. Combining the CDR3 with reference TRBV7-9 and TRBJ1-1 gives the whole variable domain DTGVSQNPRHKITKRGQNVTFRCDPISEHNRLYWYRQTLGQGPEFLTYFQNEAQLEKSRLLSDRFSAERPKGSFSTLEIQRTEQGDSAMYLCASSLIPGGLEAFFGQGTRLTVV.

This clone has just a few counts. The rearrangement uses TRBV5-4 and TRBJ2-3; 10 nucleotides align to TRBD2. The CDR3 length is 16 residues. Trimming removed 4 bases from V and 2 bases from J; junction bases left unmatched: 7. The germline CDR1 and CDR2 sequences are SGHNT and YYREEE (reference sequence). In DNA, the CDR3 is TGTGCCAGCAGCCCCCCGGGACTAGCGTTCACAGATACGCAGTATTTT. This sequence encodes CASSPPGLAFTDTQYF.

This clone occurred once. V is TRBV10-3 and J is TRBJ1-4; no clear D. There are 14 residues in the CDR3. Germline V gene data show CDR1 as ENHRY and CDR2 as SYGVKD. Trimming took off 3 bases at V and 7 bases at J, with 12 bases between the two ends. This CDR3 reads CAISDEGAGEKLFF. In DNA form, the CDR3 reads TGTGCCATCAGTGATGAGGGTGCGGGTGAAAAACTGTTTTTT.

This clone was found once. This rearrangement joins TRBV15 to TRBJ2-3, with D tentatively TRBD2 (6 bases). Trimming cost V 0 bases and J 6 bases, with 7 bases left between them. The CDR3 runs to 13 residues. Germline CDR1 and CDR2: LNHNV and YYDKDF (reference sequence). Here the CDR3 reads CATSRDRGDTQYF. The CDR3 DNA reads TGTGCCACCAGCAGAGATCGGGGGGATACGCAGTATTTT.

V is TRBV7-9 and J is TRBJ1-1, with D tentatively TRBD1 (6 bases). V was clipped by 5 bases and J by 6 bases, with 13 bases between them. Germline CDR1 and CDR2: SEHNR and FQNEAQ (reference sequence). CDR3 size: 13 residues. CDR3: CASSPGQRAEAFF. CDR3 nucleotides: TGTGCCAGCAGCCCGGGACAACGGGCTGAAGCTTTCTTT.